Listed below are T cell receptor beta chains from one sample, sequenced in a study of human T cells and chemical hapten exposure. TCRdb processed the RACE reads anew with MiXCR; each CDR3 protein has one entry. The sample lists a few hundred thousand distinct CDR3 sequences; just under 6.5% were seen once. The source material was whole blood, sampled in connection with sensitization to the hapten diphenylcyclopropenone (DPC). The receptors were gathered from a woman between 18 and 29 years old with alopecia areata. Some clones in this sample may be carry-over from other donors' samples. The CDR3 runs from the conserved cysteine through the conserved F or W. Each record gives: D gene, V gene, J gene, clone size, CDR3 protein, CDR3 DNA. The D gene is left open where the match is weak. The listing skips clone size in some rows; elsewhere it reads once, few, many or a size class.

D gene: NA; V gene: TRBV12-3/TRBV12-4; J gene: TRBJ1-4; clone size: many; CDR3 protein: CASADLTNEKLFF; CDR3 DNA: TGTGCCAGCGCAGATCTAACTAATGAAAAACTGTTTTTT
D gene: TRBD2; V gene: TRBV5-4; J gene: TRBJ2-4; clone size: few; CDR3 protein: CASSLGGGAGNIQYF; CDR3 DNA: TGTGCCAGCAGCTTGGGCGGGGGGGCCGGAAACATTCAGTACTTC
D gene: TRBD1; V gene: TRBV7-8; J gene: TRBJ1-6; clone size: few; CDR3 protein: CASSPDRGYSPLHF; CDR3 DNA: TGTGCCAGCAGCCCCGACAGGGGGTATTCACCCCTCCACTTT
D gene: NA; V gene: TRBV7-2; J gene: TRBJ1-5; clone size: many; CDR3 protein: CASSLHRVDQPQHF; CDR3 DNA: TGTGCCAGCAGCCTTCATAGGGTCGATCAGCCCCAGCATTTT
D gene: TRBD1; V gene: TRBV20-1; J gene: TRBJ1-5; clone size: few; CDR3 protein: CSAKGTGRKPQHF; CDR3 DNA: TGCAGTGCTAAAGGGACAGGGCGGAAGCCCCAGCATTTT
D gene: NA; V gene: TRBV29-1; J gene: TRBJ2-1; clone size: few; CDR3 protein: CSVVTELEQFF; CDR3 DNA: TGCAGCGTTGTTACAGAACTTGAGCAGTTCTTC
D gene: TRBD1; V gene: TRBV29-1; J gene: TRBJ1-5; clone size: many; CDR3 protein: CSVQDRENQPQHF; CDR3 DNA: TGCAGCGTACAGGACAGGGAAAACCAGCCCCAGCATTTT
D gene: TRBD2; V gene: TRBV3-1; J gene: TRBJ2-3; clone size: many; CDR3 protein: CASSHRRTSGTDTQYF; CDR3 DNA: TGTGCCAGCAGCCACCGCCGGACTAGCGGCACAGATACGCAGTATTTT
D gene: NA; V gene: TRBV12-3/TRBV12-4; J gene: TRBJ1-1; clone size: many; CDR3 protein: CASSPKVVRRNTEAFF; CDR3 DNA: TGTGCCAGCAGTCCGAAAGTGGTAAGACGGAACACTGAAGCTTTCTTT
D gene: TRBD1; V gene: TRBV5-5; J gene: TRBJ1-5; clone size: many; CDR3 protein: CASSRGQIRSNQPQHF; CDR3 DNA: TGTGCCAGCAGCCGGGGACAGATTCGTAGCAATCAGCCCCAGCATTTT
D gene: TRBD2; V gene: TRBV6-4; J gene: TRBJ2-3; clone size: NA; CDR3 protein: CASSERAGGTDTQYF; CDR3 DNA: TGTGCCAGCAGTGAGCGAGCGGGGGGTACAGATACGCAGTATTTT
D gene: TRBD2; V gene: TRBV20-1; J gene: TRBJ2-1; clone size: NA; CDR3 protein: CSAGETGGQYNEQFF; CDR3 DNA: TGCAGTGCTGGAGAAACGGGGGGGCAGTACAATGAGCAGTTCTTC
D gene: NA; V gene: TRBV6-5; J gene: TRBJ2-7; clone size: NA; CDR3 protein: CASSVDSSYEQYF; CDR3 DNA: TGTGCCAGCAGCGTCGACAGTTCCTACGAGCAGTACTTC
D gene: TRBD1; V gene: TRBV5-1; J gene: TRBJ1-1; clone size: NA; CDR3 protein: CASSLAPGTGGNTEAFF; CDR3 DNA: TGCGCCAGCAGCTTGGCTCCAGGGACAGGCGGGAACACTGAAGCTTTCTTT
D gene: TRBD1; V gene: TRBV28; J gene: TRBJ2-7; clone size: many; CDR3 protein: CASSLSPGQGAREQYF; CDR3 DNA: TGTGCCAGCAGTTTATCCCCGGGACAGGGGGCGAGGGAGCAGTACTTC
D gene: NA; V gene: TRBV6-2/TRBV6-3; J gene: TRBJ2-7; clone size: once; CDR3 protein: CASTVQGNAIPYEQYF; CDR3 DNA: TGTGCCAGCACCGTACAGGGCAATGCCATCCCCTACGAGCAGTACTTC
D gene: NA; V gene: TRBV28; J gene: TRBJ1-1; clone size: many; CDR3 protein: CASSKGDKGNTEAFF; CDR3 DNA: TGTGCCAGCAGTAAAGGAGATAAAGGGAACACTGAAGCTTTCTTT
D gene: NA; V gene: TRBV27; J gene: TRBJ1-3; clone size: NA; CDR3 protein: CASSSGAGGNTIYF; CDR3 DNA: TGTGCCAGCAGCTCAGGGGCTGGCGGAAACACCATATATTTT
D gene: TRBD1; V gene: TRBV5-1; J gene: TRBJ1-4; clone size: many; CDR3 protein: CASSAPTGAEEKLFF; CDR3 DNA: TGCGCCAGCAGCGCCCCTACAGGGGCGGAAGAAAAACTGTTTTTT
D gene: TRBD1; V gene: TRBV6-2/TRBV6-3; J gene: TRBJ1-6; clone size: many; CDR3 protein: CASTTGDSPLHF; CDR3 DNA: TGTGCCAGCACCACAGGGGACTCACCCCTCCACTTT
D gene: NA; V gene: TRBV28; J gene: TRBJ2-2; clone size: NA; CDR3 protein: CASSFPVGNTGELFF; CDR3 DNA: TGTGCCAGCAGTTTCCCCGTGGGGAACACCGGGGAGCTGTTTTTT
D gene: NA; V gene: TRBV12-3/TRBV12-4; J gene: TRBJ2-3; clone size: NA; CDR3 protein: CASRLQGTDTQYF; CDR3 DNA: TGTGCCAGCAGACTACAGGGCACAGATACGCAGTATTTT
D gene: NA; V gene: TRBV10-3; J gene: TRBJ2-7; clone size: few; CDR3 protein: CASEDSRSSYEQYF; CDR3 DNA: TGTGCCTCCGAGGACTCTCGAAGCTCCTACGAGCAGTACTTC
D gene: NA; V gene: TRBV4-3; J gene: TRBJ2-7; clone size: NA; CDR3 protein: CASSLRAFTGYEQYF; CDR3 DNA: TGCGCCAGCAGTCTTCGGGCCTTCACGGGGTACGAGCAGTACTTC
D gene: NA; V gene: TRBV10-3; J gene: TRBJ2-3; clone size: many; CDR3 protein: CAISESLRPDTQYF; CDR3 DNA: TGTGCCATCAGTGAGTCTCTCCGGCCAGATACGCAGTATTTT
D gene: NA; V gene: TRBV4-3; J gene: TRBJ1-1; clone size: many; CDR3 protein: CASSQDKNTEAFF; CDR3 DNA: TGCGCCAGCAGCCAAGATAAGAACACTGAAGCTTTCTTT
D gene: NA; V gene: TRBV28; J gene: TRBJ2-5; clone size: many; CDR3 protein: CASSYVGPLETQYF; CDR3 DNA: TGTGCCAGCAGCTATGTGGGGCCGCTCGAGACCCAGTACTTC
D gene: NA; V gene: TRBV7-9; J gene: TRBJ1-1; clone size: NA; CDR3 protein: CASSLGIINRNTEAFF; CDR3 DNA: TGTGCCAGCAGCTTAGGGATAATAAATCGGAACACTGAAGCTTTCTTT
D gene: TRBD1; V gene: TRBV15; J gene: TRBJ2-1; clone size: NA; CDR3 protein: CATSGDREYNEQFF; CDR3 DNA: TGTGCCACCAGCGGAGACAGGGAATACAATGAGCAGTTCTTC
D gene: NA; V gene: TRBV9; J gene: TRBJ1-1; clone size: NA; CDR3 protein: CASSPGLPPEAFF; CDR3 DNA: TGTGCCAGCAGTCCCGGACTTCCCCCTGAAGCTTTCTTT
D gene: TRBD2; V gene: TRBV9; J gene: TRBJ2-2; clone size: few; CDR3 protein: CASSVHARGGRWTGELFF; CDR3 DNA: TGTGCCAGCAGCGTCCACGCGCGGGGGGGCCGGTGGACCGGGGAGCTGTTTTTT
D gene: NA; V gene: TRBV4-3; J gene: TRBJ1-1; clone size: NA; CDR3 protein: CASSQASNMNTEAFF; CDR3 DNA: TGCGCCAGCAGCCAAGCCTCAAACATGAACACTGAAGCTTTCTTT
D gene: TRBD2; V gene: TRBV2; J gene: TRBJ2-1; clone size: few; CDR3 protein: CASSEQRGAYNEQFF; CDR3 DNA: TGTGCCAGCAGTGAGCAGCGGGGGGCGTACAATGAGCAGTTCTTC
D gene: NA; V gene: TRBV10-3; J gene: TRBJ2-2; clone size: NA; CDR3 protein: CATENTGELFF; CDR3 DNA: TGTGCCACCGAGAACACCGGGGAGCTGTTTTTT
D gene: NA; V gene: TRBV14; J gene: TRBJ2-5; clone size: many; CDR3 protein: CASSQELRSVGTQYF; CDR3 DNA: TGTGCCAGCAGCCAAGAACTACGGAGCGTAGGGACCCAGTACTTC
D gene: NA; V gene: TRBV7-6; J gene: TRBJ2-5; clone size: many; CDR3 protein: CASSGLLQETQYF; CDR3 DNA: TGTGCCAGCAGTGGACTACTTCAAGAGACCCAGTACTTC
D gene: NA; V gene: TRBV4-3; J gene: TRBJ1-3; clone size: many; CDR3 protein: CASSQDAPGYGNTIYF; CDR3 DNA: TGCGCCAGCAGCCAAGATGCCCCAGGGTATGGAAACACCATATATTTT
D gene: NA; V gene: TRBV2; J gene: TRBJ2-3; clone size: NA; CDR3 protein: CASGQGSGYTDTQYF; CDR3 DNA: TGTGCCAGCGGGCAGGGAAGCGGGTACACAGATACGCAGTATTTT
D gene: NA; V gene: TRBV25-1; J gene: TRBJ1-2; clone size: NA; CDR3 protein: CASSEFSHSNYGYTF; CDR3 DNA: TGTGCCAGCAGTGAATTCTCCCACAGCAACTATGGCTACACCTTC
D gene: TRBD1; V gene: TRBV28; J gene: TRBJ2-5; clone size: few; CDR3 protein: CASSVGQQETQYF; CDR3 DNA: TGTGCCAGCAGCGTGGGACAGCAAGAGACCCAGTACTTC
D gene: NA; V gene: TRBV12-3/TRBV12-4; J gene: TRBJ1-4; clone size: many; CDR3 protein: CASRSRANEKLFF; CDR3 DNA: TGTGCCAGCAGGTCCCGGGCTAATGAAAAACTGTTTTTT